This TCR beta chain was obtained from a study of human T cells and chemical hapten exposure. Overall study: Sensitization was performed using 2% DPC on an approximately 2 cm by approximately 2 cm upper inner arm skin site.

This CDR3 is built from 14 residues. The germline V gene encodes CDR1 SGHTA and CDR2 FQGNSA. About this clonotype: At one boundary the junction diverges from the germline segment, which might be a read error.

TCRdb re-derived calls from the RACE reads in MiXCR, one entry per CDR3 protein. The sample consists of about 84,000 distinct CDR3 sequences, around 9.6% of them appearing once. Time point: patch test 2, 6 weeks after DPC sensitization. The sample's treatment: therapeutic diphenylcyclopropenone sensitization with weekly scalp DPC. The sequencing here drew on whole blood, taken in connection with sensitization to the hapten diphenylcyclopropenone (DPC). This TCR derives from a woman between 25 and 40 years old with alopecia areata. Some clones in this sample may be carry-over from other donors' samples. The chain uses TRBV7-2 and TRBJ1-4, with D uncertain. CDR3 sequence: CAISLSATNEKLFF. In DNA form, the CDR3 reads TGTGCCATCAGCTTAAGTGCAACTAATGAAAAACTGTTTTTT.